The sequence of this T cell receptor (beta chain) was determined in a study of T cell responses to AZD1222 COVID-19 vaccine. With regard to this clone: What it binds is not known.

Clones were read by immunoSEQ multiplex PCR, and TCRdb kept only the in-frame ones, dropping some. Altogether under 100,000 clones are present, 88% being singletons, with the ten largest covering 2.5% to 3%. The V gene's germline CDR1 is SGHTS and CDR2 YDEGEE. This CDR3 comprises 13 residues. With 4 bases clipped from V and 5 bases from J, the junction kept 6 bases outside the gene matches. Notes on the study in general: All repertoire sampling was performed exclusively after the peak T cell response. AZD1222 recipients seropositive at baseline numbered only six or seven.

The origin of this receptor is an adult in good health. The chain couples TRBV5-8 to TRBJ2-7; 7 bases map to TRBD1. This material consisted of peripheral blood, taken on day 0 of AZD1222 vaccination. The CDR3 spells CASSPETGNEQYF. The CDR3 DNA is TGTGCCAGCAGCCCGGAGACAGGGAACGAGCAGTACTTC.